Listed here are 18 T cell receptor beta chains from one sample, sequenced in a study of cytomegalovirus exposure and HLA in healthy donors. PCR primers comprised 60 Vbeta and 13 Jbeta primers. The method was immunoSEQ multiplex PCR; TCRdb's version includes in-frame clones alone and lacks a portion of them. The sample consists of more than 200,000 clones, about 83% of them appearing once. The source material was PBMCs. These receptors were obtained from a girl between 10 and 17 years old in good health and CMV-seronegative.

This clone was seen only a few times. The chain couples TRBV7-9 to TRBJ1-1; possible D gene TRBD1, 6 bases. The CDR3 is made up of 13 amino acids. Trimming stripped 6 bases from V and 5 bases from J, with 13 bases between. Germline loops: CDR1 SEHNR, CDR2 FQNEAQ (reference sequence). This CDR3 is CASRENRETEAFF. CDR3 coding DNA: TGTGCCAGCAGGGAAAACAGGGAAACTGAAGCTTTCTTT.

The chain employs TRBV28 and TRBJ2-7; possibly TRBD1 for D (5 bases). Germline V CDR1 and CDR2: MDHEN, SYDVKM. The CDR3 consists of 15 residues. V lost 6 bases and J lost 3, with 18 bases in between. In nucleotides, the CDR3 is TGTGCCAGCAGCTCCCCGCACAGGTCCCACTACGAGCAGTACTTC. Translated, it gives CASSSPHRSHYEQYF. Drawing the rest from reference TRBV28 and TRBJ2-7, the complete variable domain is DVKVTQSSRYLVKRTGEKVFLECVQDMDHENMFWYRQDPGLGLRLIYFSYDVKMKEKGDIPEGYSVSREKKERFSLILESASTNQTSMYLCASSSPHRSHYEQYFGPGTRLTVT.

CDR3 DNA: TGTGCCAGTAATCAGGCTTTCTCTGGGGCCAACGTCCTGACTTTC. Its translation: CASNQAFSGANVLTF. The V gene is TRBV19, the J gene TRBJ2-6; D is unclear. Germline CDR1 is LNHDA and CDR2 is SQIVND (reference sequence). V shed 7 bases and J shed 0 bases, with 10 bases lying between them. The CDR3 sequence is 15 residues long. The full variable domain, in which reference TRBV19 and TRBJ2-6 provide the parts outside the CDR3, is DGGITQSPKYLFRKEGQNVTLSCEQNLNHDAMYWYRQDPGQGLRLIYYSQIVNDFQKGDIAEGYSVSREKKESFPLTVTSAQKNPTAFYLCASNQAFSGANVLTFGAGSRLTVL.

The chain carries TRBV28 and TRBJ1-4; D may be TRBD1 (5 bases). Germline CDR1 reads MDHEN; CDR2 reads SYDVKM. Trimming took 5 bases from V and 0 from J, leaving 22 bases between them. CDR3 length: 19 residues. In nucleotides, the CDR3 is TGTGCCAGCAGTCCAAGGCTGAGGGTACCGGGGGCAACTAATGAAAAACTGTTTTTT. It specifies CASSPRLRVPGATNEKLFF.

This chain uses TRBV19 with TRBJ1-5, with TRBD1 as a possible D gene (5 bases). The ends were cut back, 7 bases at V and 6 bases at J, with 13 bases in the middle. CDR1 LNHDA and CDR2 SQIVND come from the germline V gene (reference sequence). The CDR3 has 13 amino acids. In DNA, the CDR3 is TGTGCCAGTACCAACAGGCTCACTCAGCCCCAGCATTTT. Translated, it gives CASTNRLTQPQHF. The variable domain in full, completed from reference TRBV19 and TRBJ1-5, reads DGGITQSPKYLFRKEGQNVTLSCEQNLNHDAMYWYRQDPGQGLRLIYYSQIVNDFQKGDIAEGYSVSREKKESFPLTVTSAQKNPTAFYLCASTNRLTQPQHFGDGTRLSIL.

Written as DNA, the CDR3 is TGTGCCAGCACCTCCTCAGGGGGATATGGCTACACCTTC. Translated, it gives CASTSSGGYGYTF. The chain recombines TRBV27 with TRBJ1-2; the match to TRBD1 covers 7 bases. The CDR3 runs to 13 residues. Germline loops: CDR1 MNHEY, CDR2 SMNVEV (reference sequence). V lost 7 bases to trimming and J lost 5 bases; unmatched junction nucleotides: 7.

DNA of the CDR3: TGTGCCAGCAGGGTATCAGGGAACACTGAAGCTTTCTTT. It translates to CASRVSGNTEAFF. V is TRBV6-1 and J is TRBJ1-1; D gene unclear. Per the germline V gene, CDR1 is MNHNS and CDR2 is SASEGT. V was cut by 6 bases and J by 1 base, with 9 bases left in between. The CDR3 covers 13 residues.

The chain uses TRBV4-1 and TRBJ2-2, with a weak D call TRBD1 (6 bases). The CDR3 consists of 20 residues. The V gene lost 2 bases and the J gene lost 3 bases, with 25 bases spanning the gap. Germline V gene lookup returns CDR1 MGHRA and CDR2 YSYEKL. CDR3 loop: CASSQLGLGQNKIYTGELFF. CDR3 in DNA: TGCGCCAGCAGCCAACTCGGGCTCGGACAGAACAAGATCTACACCGGGGAGCTGTTTTTT.

The rearrangement links TRBV5-1 to TRBJ1-2; 9 bases align to TRBD1. This CDR3 is 15 amino acids long. Germline V lookup: CDR1 SGHRS, CDR2 YFSETQ. The J segment lost 6 bases and the V segment lost 3 bases, leaving 9 bases of the junction unmatched. CDR3 sequence reads: CASSSQTGGIDGYTF. Here the CDR3 DNA reads TGCGCCAGCAGCTCCCAAACAGGGGGCATCGATGGCTACACCTTC.

The sample holds one count of this clone. The V call is TRBV7-2, the J call TRBJ2-3; TRBD2 matches at 9 bases. The V segment lost 7 bases and the J segment 2 bases; nucleotides outside the gene matches: 10. The CDR3 extends over 16 amino acids. Germline V gives CDR1 SGHTA, CDR2 FQGNSA. The CDR3 protein is CASISVAGAPTDTQYF. CDR3 DNA: TGTGCCAGCATCTCCGTAGCGGGGGCCCCCACAGATACGCAGTATTTT. Together with reference TRBV7-2 and TRBJ2-3, the CDR3 gives the full variable domain: GAGVSQSPSNKVTEKGKDVELRCDPISGHTALYWYRQSLGQGLEFLIYFQGNSAPDKSGLPSDRFSAERTGGSVSTLTIQRTQQEDSAVYLCASISVAGAPTDTQYFGPGTRLTVL.

This clone was picked up a small number of times. The chain is built from TRBV19 and TRBJ1-2, with 8 positions matching TRBD1. CDR3 length: 15 residues. The junction had 8 bases not matched to a gene; V was cut back by 2 bases and J by 6 bases. CDR1 is LNHDA, CDR2 SQIVND, per germline (reference sequence). The CDR3 DNA reads as TGTGCCAGTAGTATACAGTCAGGGGGCAGACATGGCTACACCTTC. Its protein product is CASSIQSGGRHGYTF. The entire variable domain, with the rest obtained from reference TRBV19 and TRBJ1-2, is as follows: DGGITQSPKYLFRKEGQNVTLSCEQNLNHDAMYWYRQDPGQGLRLIYYSQIVNDFQKGDIAEGYSVSREKKESFPLTVTSAQKNPTAFYLCASSIQSGGRHGYTFGSGTRLTVV.

The CDR3, as DNA: TGTGCCAGCAGCCAAGAATTTGGCAGTAAGCAGCCCCAGCATTTT. As protein: CASSQEFGSKQPQHF. The chain uses TRBV4-2 and TRBJ1-5; D not resolved. CDR1 LGHNA and CDR2 YNFKEQ come from the germline V gene. V lost 0 bases to trimming and J lost 7 bases, with 13 bases between them. The CDR3 has 15 amino acids.

The chain employs TRBV6-1 and TRBJ2-7, with a possible D match to TRBD1 (5 bases). The V end lost 3 bases, the J end lost 0 bases, and 9 bases lay between the germline ends. The CDR3 sequence is 14 residues long. From germline, CDR1 is MNHNS and CDR2 SASEGT. This CDR3 reads CASSEDDSSYEQYF. In DNA, the CDR3 is TGTGCCAGCAGTGAGGACGACAGCTCCTACGAGCAGTACTTC.

V gene TRBV19 combines with J gene TRBJ1-2, with a possible D match to TRBD1 (6 bases). Germline assignment: CDR1 LNHDA and CDR2 SQIVND (reference sequence). V gave up 6 bases and J gave up 7 bases, with 15 bases separating them. The CDR3 sequence is 13 residues long. CDR3 in DNA: TGTGCCAGTAGGACGGACAGAAGGGGTGGCTACACCTTC. This gives the protein CASRTDRRGGYTF.

This chain uses TRBV4-1 with TRBJ1-1, with D possibly matching TRBD1 (6 bases). Germline V gives CDR1 MGHRA, CDR2 YSYEKL. This CDR3 spans 17 amino acids. Trimming stripped 2 bases from V and 3 bases from J, with 19 bases between. The CDR3 region is CASSQLYLIGGDTEAFF. The CDR3 region has the DNA TGCGCCAGCAGCCAATTATATTTGATAGGGGGGGACACTGAAGCTTTCTTT.

The V and J genes are TRBV28 and TRBJ2-5, with 7 bases that match TRBD2. The germline V gene encodes CDR1 MDHEN and CDR2 SYDVKM. Losses at the gene ends were 6 bases for V and 0 bases for J; bases not matched to a gene: 7. This CDR3 has 15 residues. CDR3 DNA: TGTGCCAGCAGCTCCTCGGGGGGATACCAAGAGACCCAGTACTTC. Translation: CASSSSGGYQETQYF.

V usage is TRBV29-1 and J usage is TRBJ1-1; 7 bases are shared with TRBD1. With 4 bases clipped from V and 2 bases from J, the junction kept 7 bases outside the gene matches. From germline, CDR1 is SQVTM and CDR2 ANQGSEA. This CDR3 region has 14 residues. In DNA form, the CDR3 reads TGCAGCGTTGCTCGACAGGGTCCCAACACTGAAGCTTTCTTT. Translated, it gives CSVARQGPNTEAFF.

The V call is TRBV30, the J call TRBJ2-3; 7 nucleotides align to TRBD2. Germline V CDR1 and CDR2: GTSNPN, SVGIG (reference sequence). J gave up 4 bases and V 5 bases, and 6 bases lay outside the gene matches. The CDR3 extends over 13 amino acids. In nucleotides, the CDR3 is TGTGCCTGGTCGCGGGGGACGGCAGATACGCAGTATTTT. Encoded protein: CAWSRGTADTQYF.